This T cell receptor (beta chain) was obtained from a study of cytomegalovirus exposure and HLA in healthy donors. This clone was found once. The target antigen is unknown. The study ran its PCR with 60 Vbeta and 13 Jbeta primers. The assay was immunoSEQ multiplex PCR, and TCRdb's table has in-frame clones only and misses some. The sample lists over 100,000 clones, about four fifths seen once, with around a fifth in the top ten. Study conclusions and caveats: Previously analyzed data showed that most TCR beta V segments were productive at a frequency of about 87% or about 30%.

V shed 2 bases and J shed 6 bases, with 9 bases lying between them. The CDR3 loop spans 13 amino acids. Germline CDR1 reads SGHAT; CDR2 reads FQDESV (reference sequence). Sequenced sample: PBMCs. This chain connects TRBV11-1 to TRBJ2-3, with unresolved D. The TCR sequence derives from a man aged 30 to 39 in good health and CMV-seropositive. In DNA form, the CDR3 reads TGTGCCAGCAGCTTATCTTCCTTGGATACGCAGTATTTT. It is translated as CASSLSSLDTQYF.